This T cell receptor (beta chain) was obtained from a study of identical twins. A word on this clonotype: Its antigen is still unknown.

The CDR3 length is 16 residues. Germline CDR1 reads MGHRA; CDR2 reads YSYEKL. V was trimmed by 1 base and J by 1 base, leaving 10 bases between them. TCRdb re-derived calls from the 5' RACE reads in MiXCR, one entry per CDR3 protein. The repertoire holds 420,000 or so distinct CDR3 sequences, with around 18% as singletons. Notes on the study in general: Insertions were reduced in abundant cord blood beta clonotypes but not in memory repertoires. Among monozygotic twins, out-of-frame TCR alpha sharing exceeded what models predicted.

The chain joins TRBV4-1 to TRBJ2-2; D might be TRBD1 (5 bases). This clonotype was sampled from a man aged 50 or older in good health. The sequenced material came from naive T cells sorted from blood. The DNA of the CDR3 is TGCGCCAGCAGCCAAGTTGCAGGGTGGAACACCGGGGAGCTGTTTTTT. Amino acid sequence: CASSQVAGWNTGELFF.